The T cell receptor beta chain described here comes from a study of cytomegalovirus exposure and HLA in healthy donors. The PCR made use of 60 Vbeta and 13 Jbeta primers. Using immunoSEQ multiplex PCR, the repertoire was profiled, and TCRdb retains in-frame clones only, with some absent. The sample holds about 120,000 clones. CDR3 length: 13 amino acids. Germline V gene lookup returns CDR1 SGHRS and CDR2 YFSETQ. V gave up 1 base and J gave up 8 bases; unmatched junction bases: 5. The sample taken for sequencing was PBMCs. The chain joins TRBV5-1 to TRBJ1-2, with 7 bases identical to TRBD1. The origin of this receptor is a young man in good health and CMV-seronegative. CDR3 sequence reads: CASSLQGGLGYTF. CDR3 DNA: TGCGCCAGCAGCTTGCAGGGGGGTTTAGGCTACACCTTC.